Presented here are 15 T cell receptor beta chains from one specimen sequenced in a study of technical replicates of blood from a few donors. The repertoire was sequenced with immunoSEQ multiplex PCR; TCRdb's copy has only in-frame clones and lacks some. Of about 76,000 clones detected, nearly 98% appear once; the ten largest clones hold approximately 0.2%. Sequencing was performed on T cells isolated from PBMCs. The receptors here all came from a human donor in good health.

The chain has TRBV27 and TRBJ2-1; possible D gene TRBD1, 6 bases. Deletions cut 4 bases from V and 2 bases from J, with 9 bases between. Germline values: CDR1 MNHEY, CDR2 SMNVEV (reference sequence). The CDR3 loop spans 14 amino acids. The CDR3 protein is CASSSQGTYNEQFF. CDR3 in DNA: TGTGCCAGCAGTTCTCAGGGGACCTACAATGAGCAGTTCTTC.

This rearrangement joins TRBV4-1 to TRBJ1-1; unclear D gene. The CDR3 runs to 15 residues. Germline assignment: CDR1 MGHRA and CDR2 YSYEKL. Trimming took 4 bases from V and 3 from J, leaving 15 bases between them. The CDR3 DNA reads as TGCGCCAGCAGCCGGTTTTCTACCTTGGACACTGAAGCTTTCTTT. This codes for CASSRFSTLDTEAFF.

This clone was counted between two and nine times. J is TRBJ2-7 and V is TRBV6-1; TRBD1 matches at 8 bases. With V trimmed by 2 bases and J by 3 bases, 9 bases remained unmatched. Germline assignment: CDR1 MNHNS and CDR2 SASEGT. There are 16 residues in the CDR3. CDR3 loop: CASSESPTGAIYEQYF. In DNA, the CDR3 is TGTGCCAGCAGTGAAAGTCCGACAGGGGCGATCTACGAGCAGTACTTC.

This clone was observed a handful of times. The CDR3, as DNA: TGTGCCAGCAGTCCTCCGGGGGGAAAGCAGTTCTTC. Translation: CASSPPGGKQFF. The genes are TRBV2 and TRBJ2-1; 7 nucleotides align to TRBD2. Per the germline V gene, CDR1 is SNHLY and CDR2 is FYNNEI. CDR3 length: 12 residues. V lost 5 bases, J lost 11 bases, and 6 bases stayed unmatched. The variable domain in full, completed from reference TRBV2 and TRBJ2-1, reads EPEVTQTPSHQVTQMGQEVILRCVPISNHLYFYWYRQILGQKVEFLVSFYNNEISEKSEIFDDQFSVERPDGSNFTLKIRSTKLEDSAMYFCASSPPGGKQFFGPGTRLTVL.

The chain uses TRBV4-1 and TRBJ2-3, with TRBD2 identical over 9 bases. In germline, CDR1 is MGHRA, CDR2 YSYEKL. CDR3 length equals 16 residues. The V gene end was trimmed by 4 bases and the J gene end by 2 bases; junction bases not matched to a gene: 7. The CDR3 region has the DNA TGCGCCAGCAGCCCGGTAGCGGGGGCTAACACAGATACGCAGTATTTT. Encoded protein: CASSPVAGANTDTQYF.

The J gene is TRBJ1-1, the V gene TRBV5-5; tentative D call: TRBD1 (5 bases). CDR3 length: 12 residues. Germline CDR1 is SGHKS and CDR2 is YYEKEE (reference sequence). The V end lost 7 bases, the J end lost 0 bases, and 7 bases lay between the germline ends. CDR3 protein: CASYRMNTEAFF. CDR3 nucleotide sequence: TGTGCCAGCTACAGGATGAACACTGAAGCTTTCTTT.

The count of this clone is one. The CDR3 loop reads CASSVGQGWGAEAFF. The CDR3 coding sequence is TGTGCCAGCAGCGTAGGCCAGGGGTGGGGTGCTGAAGCTTTCTTT. This chain uses TRBV9 with TRBJ1-1; tentative D call: TRBD1 (6 bases). Looked up from germline, CDR1 is SGDLS and CDR2 is YYNGEE. Trimming took 0 bases from V and 6 from J, leaving 15 bases between them. This CDR3 is built from 15 residues.

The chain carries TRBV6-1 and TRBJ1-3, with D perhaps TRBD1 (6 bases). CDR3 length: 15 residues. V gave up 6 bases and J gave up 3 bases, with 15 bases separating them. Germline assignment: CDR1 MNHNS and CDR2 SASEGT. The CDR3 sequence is CASSSQGQGGNTIYF. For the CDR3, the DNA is TGTGCCAGCAGCTCCCAGGGGCAAGGTGGAAACACCATATATTTT.

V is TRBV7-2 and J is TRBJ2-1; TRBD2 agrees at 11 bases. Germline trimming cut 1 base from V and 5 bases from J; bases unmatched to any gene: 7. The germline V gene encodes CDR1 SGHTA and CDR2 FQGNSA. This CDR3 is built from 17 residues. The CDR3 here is CASSLGLTSGRDNEQFF. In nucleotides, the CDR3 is TGTGCCAGCAGCTTAGGCCTTACTAGCGGGAGAGACAATGAGCAGTTCTTC.

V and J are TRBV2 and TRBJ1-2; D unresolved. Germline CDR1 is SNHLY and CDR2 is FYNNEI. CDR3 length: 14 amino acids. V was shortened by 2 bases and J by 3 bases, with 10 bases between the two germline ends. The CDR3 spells CASSEWEQHYGYTF. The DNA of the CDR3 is TGTGCCAGCAGTGAATGGGAGCAGCACTATGGCTACACCTTC.

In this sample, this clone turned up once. The CDR3 loop reads CASSIQGAFSGNTIYF. CDR3 nucleotide sequence: TGTGCCAGTAGTATACAAGGAGCCTTCTCTGGAAACACCATATATTTT. The chain employs TRBV19 and TRBJ1-3; no reliable D call. The length of the CDR3 is 16 residues. Germline V gives CDR1 LNHDA, CDR2 SQIVND (reference sequence). V was clipped by 2 bases and J by 0 bases, with 11 bases between them.

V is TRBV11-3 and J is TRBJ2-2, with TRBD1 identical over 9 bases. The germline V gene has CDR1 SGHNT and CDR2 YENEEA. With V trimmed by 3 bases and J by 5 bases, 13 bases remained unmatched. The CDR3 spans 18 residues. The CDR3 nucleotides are TGTGCCAGCAGCTTCGAGTTGGTAGGGACAGGGCATACCGGGGAGCTGTTTTTT. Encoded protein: CASSFELVGTGHTGELFF.

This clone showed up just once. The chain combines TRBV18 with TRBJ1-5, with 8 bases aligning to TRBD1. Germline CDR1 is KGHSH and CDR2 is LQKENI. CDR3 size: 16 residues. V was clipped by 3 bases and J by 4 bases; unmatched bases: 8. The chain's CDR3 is CASSPRSGQENQPQHF. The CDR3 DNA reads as TGTGCCAGCTCACCCCGTTCGGGACAGGAGAATCAGCCCCAGCATTTT.

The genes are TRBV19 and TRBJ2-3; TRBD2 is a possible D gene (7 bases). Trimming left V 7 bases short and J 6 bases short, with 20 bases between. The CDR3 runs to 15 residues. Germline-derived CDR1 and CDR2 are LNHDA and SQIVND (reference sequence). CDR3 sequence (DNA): TGTGCCAGTACCCAAACGGGGGGCGCGTCGGATACGCAGTATTTT. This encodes CASTQTGGASDTQYF.

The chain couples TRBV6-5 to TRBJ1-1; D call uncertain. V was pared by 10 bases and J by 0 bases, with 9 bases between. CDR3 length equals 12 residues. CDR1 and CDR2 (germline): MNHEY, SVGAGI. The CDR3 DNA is TGTGCCACCTCCCACTTGAACACTGAAGCTTTCTTT. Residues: CATSHLNTEAFF.